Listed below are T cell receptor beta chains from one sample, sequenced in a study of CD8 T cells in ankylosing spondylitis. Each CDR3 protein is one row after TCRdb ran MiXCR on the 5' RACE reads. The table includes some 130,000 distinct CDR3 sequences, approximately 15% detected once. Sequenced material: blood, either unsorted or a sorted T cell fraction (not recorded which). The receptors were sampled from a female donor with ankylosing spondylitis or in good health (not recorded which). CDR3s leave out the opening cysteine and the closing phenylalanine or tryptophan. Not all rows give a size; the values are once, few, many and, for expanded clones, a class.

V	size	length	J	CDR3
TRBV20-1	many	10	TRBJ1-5	SARGKGQPQH
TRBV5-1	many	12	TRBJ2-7	ASSTGQGWSEQY
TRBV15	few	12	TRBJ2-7	ATSREGQAYEQY
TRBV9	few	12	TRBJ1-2	ASTPLSNNYGYT
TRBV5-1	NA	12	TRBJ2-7	ASSLPTDSYEQY
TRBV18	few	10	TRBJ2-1	ASSPGRGEQF
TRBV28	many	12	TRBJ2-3	ASSGRDYTDTQY
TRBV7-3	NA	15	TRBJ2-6	ASSLQGWSSGANVLT
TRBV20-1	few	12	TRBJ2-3	SAWRQGAADTQY
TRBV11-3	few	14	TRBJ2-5	ASSLGDSDAKETQY
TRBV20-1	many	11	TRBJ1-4	SAKGGLGEKLF
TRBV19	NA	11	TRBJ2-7	ASSIAGWGEQY
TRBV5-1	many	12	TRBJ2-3	ASSGQGSGDTQY
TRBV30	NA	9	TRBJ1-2	ARFAGDGYT
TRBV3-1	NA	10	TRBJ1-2	ASSQAVYGYT
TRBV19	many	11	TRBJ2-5	ASSLQGQETQY
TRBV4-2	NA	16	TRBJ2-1	ASSQGLAGGHTYNEQF
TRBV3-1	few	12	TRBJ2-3	ASSQEGDRIAQY
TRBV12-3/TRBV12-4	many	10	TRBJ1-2	ASSLWGSALN
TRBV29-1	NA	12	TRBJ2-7	SVLGQGVNYEQY
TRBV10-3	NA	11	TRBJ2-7	AINEGQSYKQY
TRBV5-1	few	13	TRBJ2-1	ASSRLDRVYNEQF
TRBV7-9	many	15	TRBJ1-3	ASSPGTVLSRGNTIY
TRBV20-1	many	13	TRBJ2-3	SAKVAGGPEDTQY
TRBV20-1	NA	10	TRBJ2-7	SATGSWDEQY
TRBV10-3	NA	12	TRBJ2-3	AINGGGGTDTQY
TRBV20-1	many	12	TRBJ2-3	SARKGPFLDTQY
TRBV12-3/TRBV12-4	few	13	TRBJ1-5	ASSFRAGEGQPQH
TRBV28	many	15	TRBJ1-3	ASSLAGTGESGNTIY
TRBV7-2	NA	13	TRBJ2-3	ASLAGKGRTDTQY
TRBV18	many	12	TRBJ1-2	ASSPGTDNYGYT
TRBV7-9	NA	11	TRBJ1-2	ASSFEGGYGYT
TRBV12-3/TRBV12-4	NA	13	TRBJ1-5	AGSLVQGVNQPQH
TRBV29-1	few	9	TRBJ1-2	SVEVGYGCT
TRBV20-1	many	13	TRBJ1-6	SARQGSSYNSPLH
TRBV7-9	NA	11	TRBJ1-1	ASSFGGRTEAF
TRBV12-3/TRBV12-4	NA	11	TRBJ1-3	ASSFDRINTIY
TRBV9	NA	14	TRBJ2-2	ASSVVASEGTGELF
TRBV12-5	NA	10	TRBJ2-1	ASADSGGPQF
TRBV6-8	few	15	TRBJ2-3	ASRRKTTGDYTDTQY
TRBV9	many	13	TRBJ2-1	ASSATSGSYNEQF
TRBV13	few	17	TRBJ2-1	ASSLGVYSLLSSYNEQF
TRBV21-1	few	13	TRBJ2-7	ASSKAKPPIYEQY
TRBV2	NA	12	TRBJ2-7	ASSEEGFHYEQY
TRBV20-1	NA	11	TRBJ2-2	SARDRHTGELF
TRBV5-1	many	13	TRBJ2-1	ASSLSGGAGNEQF
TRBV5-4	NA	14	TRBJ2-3	ASSRTGVYRTDTQY
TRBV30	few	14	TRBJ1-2	AWSQPDRGFGYGYT